The sequence of this TCR beta chain was determined in a study of type 1 and type 2 diabetes patients. Across the study: Participants included type 1 and type 2 diabetes patients plus nondiabetic controls. From PBMCs, CD4+ and CD8+ T cells were isolated by magnetic microbeads. Across the study, 15 million to 20 million paired-end reads were produced. Findings and caveats of the study: Age and gender were not matched between study groups.

As for this clonotype: Its antigen is unknown.

Germline V gene sequence: CDR1 GTSNPN, CDR2 SVGIG (reference sequence). The CDR3 runs 15 residues. V was shortened by 0 bases and J by 0 bases, with 11 bases between the two germline ends. Amplification started from genomic DNA. Multiplex PCR with 30 forward and 13 reverse primers amplified the TCR beta CDR3. TCRdb ran MiXCR on the multiplex PCR reads and lists one entry per CDR3 protein. The profile shows a few hundred thousand distinct CDR3 sequences, 40% to 50% of them singletons. V is TRBV30 and J is TRBJ1-1; no reliable D call. Sequencing used peripheral blood mononuclear cells (PBMCs). The clonotype comes from a man between 18 and 35 years old with type 2 diabetes. Here the CDR3 reads CAWSVPLIMNTEAFF. DNA for the CDR3: TGTGCCTGGAGTGTCCCCCTAATCATGAACACTGAAGCTTTCTTT.